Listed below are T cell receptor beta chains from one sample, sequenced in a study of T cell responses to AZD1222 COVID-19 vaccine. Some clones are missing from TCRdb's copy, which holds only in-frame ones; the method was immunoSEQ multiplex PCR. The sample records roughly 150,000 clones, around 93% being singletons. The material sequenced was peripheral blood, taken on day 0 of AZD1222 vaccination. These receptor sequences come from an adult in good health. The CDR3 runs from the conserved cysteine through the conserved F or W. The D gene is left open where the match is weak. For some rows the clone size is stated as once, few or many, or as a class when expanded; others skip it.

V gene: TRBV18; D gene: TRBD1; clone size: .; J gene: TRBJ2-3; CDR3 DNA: TGTGCCAGCTCACCGGGACAGGGCACAACAGATACGCAGTATTTT; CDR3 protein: CASSPGQGTTDTQYF
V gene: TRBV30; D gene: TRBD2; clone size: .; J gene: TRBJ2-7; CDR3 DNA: TGTGCCTGGAGTGTTATAGCGGGACCCTACGAGCAGTACTTC; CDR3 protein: CAWSVIAGPYEQYF
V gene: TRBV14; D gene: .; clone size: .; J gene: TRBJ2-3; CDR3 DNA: TGTGCCAGCAGCCAAGAGTTGGCCGGGTACACAGATACGCAGTATTTT; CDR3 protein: CASSQELAGYTDTQYF
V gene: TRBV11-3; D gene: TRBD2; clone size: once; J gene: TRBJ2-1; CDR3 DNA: TGTGCCAGCAGCTTAGTCTCGACTAGCGGGACGGGAAATGAGCAGTTCTTC; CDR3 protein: CASSLVSTSGTGNEQFF
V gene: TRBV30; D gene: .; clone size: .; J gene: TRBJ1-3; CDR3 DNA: TGTGCCTGGACCGGGAGAAACACCATATATTTT; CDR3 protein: CAWTGRNTIYF
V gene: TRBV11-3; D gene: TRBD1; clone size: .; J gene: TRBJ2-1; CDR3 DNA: TGTGCCAGCAGCTTGGGGCATGGGGACAGGGGTTTTTGGGAGCAGTTCTTC; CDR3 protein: CASSLGHGDRGFWEQFF
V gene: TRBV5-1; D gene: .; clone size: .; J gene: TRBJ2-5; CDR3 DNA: TGCGCCAGCAGCTTGGCCGGGCTACGAGAGACCCAGTACTTC; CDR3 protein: CASSLAGLRETQYF
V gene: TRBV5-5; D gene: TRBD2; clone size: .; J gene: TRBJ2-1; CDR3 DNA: TGTGCCAGCAGCTTGGTACTAGCGGGGACCCGGGAGCAGTTCTTC; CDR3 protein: CASSLVLAGTREQFF
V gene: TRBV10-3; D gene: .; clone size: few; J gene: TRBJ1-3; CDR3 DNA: TGTGCCATCAGTGTGGGGGGCTCTGGAAACACCATATATTTT; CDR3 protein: CAISVGGSGNTIYF
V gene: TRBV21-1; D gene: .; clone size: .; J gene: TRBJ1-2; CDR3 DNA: TGTGCGACGGGAGCCAAGAACTATGGCTACACCTTC; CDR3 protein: CATGAKNYGYTF
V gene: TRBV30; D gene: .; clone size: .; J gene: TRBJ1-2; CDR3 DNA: TGTGCCTGGAGGGGGCTCGGCTATGGCTACACCTTC; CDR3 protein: CAWRGLGYGYTF
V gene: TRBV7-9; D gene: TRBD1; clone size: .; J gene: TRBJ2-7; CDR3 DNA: TGTGCCAGCAGCCCAGCTGGGACAGGATCCTACGAGCAGTACTTC; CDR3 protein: CASSPAGTGSYEQYF
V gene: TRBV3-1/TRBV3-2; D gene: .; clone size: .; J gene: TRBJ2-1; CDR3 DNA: TGTGCCAGCAGCCAAGCCCCTCGGACTATCTACAATGAGCAGTTCTTC; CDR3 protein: CASSQAPRTIYNEQFF
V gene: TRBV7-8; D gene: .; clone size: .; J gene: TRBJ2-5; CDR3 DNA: TGTGCCAGCAGCTCCGGGAGTTGGGAGACCCAGTACTTC; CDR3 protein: CASSSGSWETQYF
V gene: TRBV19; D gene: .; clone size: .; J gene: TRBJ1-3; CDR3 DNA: TGTGCCAGTAGGGACCCGTCTTCCACCCCGTCTGGTTGGTATTTT; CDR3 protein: CASRDPSSTPSGWYF
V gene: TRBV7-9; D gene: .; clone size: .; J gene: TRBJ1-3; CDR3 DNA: TGTGCCAGCAGGTCGCAGGGATTGGGAGGCTCTGGAAACACCATATATTTT; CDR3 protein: CASRSQGLGGSGNTIYF
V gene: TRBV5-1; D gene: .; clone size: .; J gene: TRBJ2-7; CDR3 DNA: TGCGCCAGCAGCCCCACACCGGGACGGCCCTACGAGCAGTACTTC; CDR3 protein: CASSPTPGRPYEQYF
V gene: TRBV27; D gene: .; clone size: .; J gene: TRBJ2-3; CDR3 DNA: TGTGCCAGCAGTTTAAGACAGTACACAGATACGCAGTATTTT; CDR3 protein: CASSLRQYTDTQYF
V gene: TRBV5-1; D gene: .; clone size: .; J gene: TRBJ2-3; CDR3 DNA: TGCGCCAGCAGCTTGAACGGTGCTAGCACAGATACGCAGTATTTT; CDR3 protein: CASSLNGASTDTQYF
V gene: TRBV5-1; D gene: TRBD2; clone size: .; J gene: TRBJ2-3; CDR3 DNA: TGCGCCAGCAGCTTGCTCCCTAGCGGGACCACAGATACGCAGTATTTT; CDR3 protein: CASSLLPSGTTDTQYF
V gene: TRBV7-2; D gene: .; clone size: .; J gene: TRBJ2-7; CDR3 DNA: TGTGCCAGCAGCTTACTCGGACCATACTACGAGCAGTACTTC; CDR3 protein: CASSLLGPYYEQYF
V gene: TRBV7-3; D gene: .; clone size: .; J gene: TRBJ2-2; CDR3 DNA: TGTGCCAGCAGCCCAAACACCGGGGAGCTGTTTTTT; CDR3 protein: CASSPNTGELFF
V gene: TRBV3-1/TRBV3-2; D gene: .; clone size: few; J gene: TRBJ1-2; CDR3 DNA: TGTGCCAGCAGCCCCCCCGCCTTGGGGTATCGTGGCTACACCTTC; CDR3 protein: CASSPPALGYRGYTF
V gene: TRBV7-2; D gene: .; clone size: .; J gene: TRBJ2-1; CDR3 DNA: TGTGCCAGCAGCTTTCTTCTCCCATCCTACAATGAGCAGTTCTTC; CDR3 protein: CASSFLLPSYNEQFF